This is a list of T cell receptor beta chains from one sample in a study of T cells in Graves' hyperthyroidism and ophthalmopathy. TCRdb called the multiplex PCR reads again in MiXCR, with one record for every CDR3 protein. Altogether hundreds of thousands of distinct CDR3 sequences are present, 14% being singletons, with the ten largest covering around 13%. The specimen sequenced was blood. These receptors originate from a woman aged 50 to 60 with Graves' ophthalmopathy. Each CDR3 is given with its conserved first and last residue. Fields, in order: clone size, D gene, J gene, V gene, CDR3 protein, CDR3 DNA. The D gene is left open where the match is weak. Clone size appears in some rows only: once, few, many, or a class for an expanded clone.

clone_size: few
d_call: -
j_call: TRBJ2-1
v_call: TRBV9
cdr3_aa: CASSVIQESYNEQFF
cdr3_nt: TGTGCCAGCAGCGTAATTCAGGAATCCTACAATGAGCAGTTCTTC

clone_size: many
d_call: -
j_call: TRBJ1-1
v_call: TRBV28
cdr3_aa: CASTPGSHPNTEAFF
cdr3_nt: TGTGCCAGCACCCCGGGGTCACATCCGAACACTGAAGCTTTCTTT

clone_size: -
d_call: TRBD2
j_call: TRBJ2-1
v_call: TRBV6-1
cdr3_aa: CASSAGTSGTLSYGSSYNEQFF
cdr3_nt: TGTGCCAGCAGCGCCGGGACTAGCGGGACCCTATCATACGGCAGCTCCTACAATGAGCAGTTCTTC

clone_size: few
d_call: -
j_call: TRBJ1-5
v_call: TRBV7-8
cdr3_aa: CASSLAAGERNQPQHF
cdr3_nt: TGTGCCAGCAGCTTAGCGGCAGGGGAGCGCAATCAGCCCCAGCATTTT

clone_size: many
d_call: -
j_call: TRBJ2-3
v_call: TRBV12-3/TRBV12-4
cdr3_aa: CASRTPGGTDTQYF
cdr3_nt: TGTGCCAGCAGAACCCCAGGGGGCACAGATACGCAGTATTTT

clone_size: many
d_call: TRBD1
j_call: TRBJ1-2
v_call: TRBV18
cdr3_aa: CASSPWTGWKGYTF
cdr3_nt: TGTGCCAGCTCACCATGGACAGGGTGGAAGGGCTACACCTTC

clone_size: many
d_call: TRBD2
j_call: TRBJ2-1
v_call: TRBV7-3
cdr3_aa: CASSLMVGGTSDEQFF
cdr3_nt: TGTGCCAGCAGCTTAATGGTGGGGGGGACTTCGGATGAGCAGTTCTTC

clone_size: many
d_call: TRBD2
j_call: TRBJ2-5
v_call: TRBV11-3
cdr3_aa: CASSTWTSSSQETQYF
cdr3_nt: TGTGCCAGCAGCACCTGGACTAGTTCGTCCCAAGAGACCCAGTACTTC

clone_size: -
d_call: -
j_call: TRBJ1-1
v_call: TRBV3-1
cdr3_aa: CASSQRRGVSTEAFF
cdr3_nt: TGTGCCAGCAGCCAGAGGCGGGGGGTAAGCACTGAAGCTTTCTTT

clone_size: -
d_call: TRBD2
j_call: TRBJ2-3
v_call: TRBV4-2
cdr3_aa: CASSQDLTSGRLNIDTQYF
cdr3_nt: TGTGCCAGCAGCCAAGATTTGACTAGCGGGAGGTTGAATATAGATACGCAGTATTTT

clone_size: many
d_call: -
j_call: TRBJ1-1
v_call: TRBV30
cdr3_aa: CAWTTTGPTEAFF
cdr3_nt: TGTGCCTGGACGACGACAGGACCCACTGAAGCTTTCTTT

clone_size: many
d_call: -
j_call: TRBJ1-1
v_call: TRBV5-1
cdr3_aa: CASSARSGPLNTEAFF
cdr3_nt: TGCGCCAGCAGCGCCCGCTCGGGGCCTTTGAACACTGAAGCTTTCTTT

clone_size: few
d_call: -
j_call: TRBJ1-3
v_call: TRBV30
cdr3_aa: CAWSAGTDLNTIYF
cdr3_nt: TGTGCCTGGAGCGCTGGGACGGACTTAAACACCATATATTTT

clone_size: -
d_call: -
j_call: TRBJ2-1
v_call: TRBV7-2
cdr3_aa: CASSSPGDNEQFF
cdr3_nt: TGTGCCAGCAGTTCACCGGGAGACAATGAGCAGTTCTTC

clone_size: -
d_call: TRBD1
j_call: TRBJ1-2
v_call: TRBV7-3
cdr3_aa: CAISQVGTGNYGYTF
cdr3_nt: TGTGCCATCAGCCAGGTCGGGACAGGGAACTATGGCTACACCTTC

clone_size: many
d_call: -
j_call: TRBJ2-2
v_call: TRBV10-3
cdr3_aa: CAISGGGELFF
cdr3_nt: TGTGCCATCAGTGGAGGGGGGGAGCTGTTTTTT

clone_size: -
d_call: -
j_call: TRBJ1-5
v_call: TRBV19
cdr3_aa: CASSIENGGLIWPPQHF
cdr3_nt: TGTGCCAGTAGTATAGAGAACGGGGGCCTTATATGGCCGCCCCAGCATTTT

clone_size: -
d_call: TRBD2
j_call: TRBJ2-1
v_call: TRBV6-1
cdr3_aa: CATGPLGLADYNEQFF
cdr3_nt: TGTGCCACCGGCCCCCTTGGACTAGCGGACTACAATGAGCAGTTCTTC

clone_size: many
d_call: -
j_call: TRBJ2-2
v_call: TRBV20-1
cdr3_aa: CSARAWGGTGELFF
cdr3_nt: TGCAGTGCTAGAGCCTGGGGTGGGACCGGGGAGCTGTTTTTT

clone_size: few
d_call: -
j_call: TRBJ2-1
v_call: TRBV9
cdr3_aa: CASSTTFNEQFF
cdr3_nt: TGTGCCAGCAGCACCACATTCAATGAGCAGTTCTTC

clone_size: many
d_call: TRBD1
j_call: TRBJ2-1
v_call: TRBV7-3
cdr3_aa: CASSLDRTGGDEQFF
cdr3_nt: TGTGCCAGCAGCCTGGACCGGACAGGGGGCGATGAGCAGTTCTTC

clone_size: -
d_call: -
j_call: TRBJ2-7
v_call: TRBV12-3/TRBV12-4
cdr3_aa: CASSKTGQYEQYF
cdr3_nt: TGTGCCAGCAGTAAAACAGGGCAATACGAGCAGTACTTC

clone_size: -
d_call: -
j_call: TRBJ2-1
v_call: TRBV27
cdr3_aa: CASRPRAFGHNEQFF
cdr3_nt: TGTGCCAGCAGGCCAAGGGCGTTTGGACACAATGAGCAGTTCTTC

clone_size: -
d_call: TRBD1
j_call: TRBJ1-1
v_call: TRBV30
cdr3_aa: CAWSGQGGKNTEAFF
cdr3_nt: TGTGCCTGGAGTGGACAGGGGGGTAAGAACACTGAAGCTTTCTTT

clone_size: -
d_call: TRBD1
j_call: TRBJ1-1
v_call: TRBV20-1
cdr3_aa: CSAPWDRAEAFF
cdr3_nt: TGCAGTGCTCCATGGGACAGGGCTGAAGCTTTCTTT